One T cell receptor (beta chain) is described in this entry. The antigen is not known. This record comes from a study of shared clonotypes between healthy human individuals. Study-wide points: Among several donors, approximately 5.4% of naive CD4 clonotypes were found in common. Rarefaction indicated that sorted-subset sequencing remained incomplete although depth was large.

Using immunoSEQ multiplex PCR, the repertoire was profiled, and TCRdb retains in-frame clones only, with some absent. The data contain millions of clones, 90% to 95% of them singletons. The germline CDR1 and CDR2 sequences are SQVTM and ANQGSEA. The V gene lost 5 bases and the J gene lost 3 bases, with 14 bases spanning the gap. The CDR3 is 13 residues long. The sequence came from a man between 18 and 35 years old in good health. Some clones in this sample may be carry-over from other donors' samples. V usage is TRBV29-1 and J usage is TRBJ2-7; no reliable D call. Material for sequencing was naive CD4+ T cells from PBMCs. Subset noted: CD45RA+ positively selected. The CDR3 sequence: CSVTFWGNYEQYF. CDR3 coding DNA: TGCAGCGTTACATTCTGGGGTAACTACGAGCAGTACTTC.